This TCR gamma chain was identified in a study of Vδ1+ human thymocytes. Germline V gene sequence: CDR1 VINAFY, CDR2 YDVSNSKD. V dropped 0 bases and J dropped 11; count of bases not matched to a gene: 7. The CDR3 is made up of 12 amino acids. In its sample, this clone was seen a few times. Antigen specificity is unknown. Study conclusions and caveats: Around 20% of thymic delta-chain sequences were Vdelta2, with few Vdelta3, unlike blood Vdelta1+ controls. Highly polyclonal TRG and TRD repertoires with Gaussian CDR3 length distributions appeared in thymus.

Extracted RNA was reverse transcribed into cDNA. Multiplex PCR used pooled V-gene forward primers and a constant-region reverse primer to amplify CDR3s. TCRdb reran clone calling via CATT on the multiplex PCR reads. The sample shows approximately 25,000 gamma-chain clones, over 15% of them seen only once. Alphabeta T cells were depleted, then CD3+ Vdelta1+ Vdelta2- thymocytes were FACS-sorted. The receptor was isolated from a boy under two years old who had congenital heart surgery. The V call is TRGV5, the J call TRGJ1 or TRGJ2. The sequenced material came from Vdelta1+ gamma-delta thymocytes from the thymus. The subset was: FACS-sorted CD3+ TCRalphabeta- TCRVdelta1+ TCRVdelta2- thymocytes. This CDR3 reads CATWDRLQEKLF. The CDR3 DNA follows: TGTGCCACCTGGGACAGGCTTCAGGAGAAACTCTTT.